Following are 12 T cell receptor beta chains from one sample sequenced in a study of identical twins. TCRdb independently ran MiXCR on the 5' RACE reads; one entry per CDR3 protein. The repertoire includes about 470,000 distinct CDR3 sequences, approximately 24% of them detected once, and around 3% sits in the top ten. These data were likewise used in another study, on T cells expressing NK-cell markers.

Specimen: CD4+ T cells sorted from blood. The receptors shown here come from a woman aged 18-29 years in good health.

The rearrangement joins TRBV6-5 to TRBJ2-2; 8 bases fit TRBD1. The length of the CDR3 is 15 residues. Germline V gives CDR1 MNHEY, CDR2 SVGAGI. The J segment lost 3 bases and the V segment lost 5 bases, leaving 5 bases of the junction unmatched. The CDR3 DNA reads TGTGCCAGCAGTCACAGGGGGAAGGACACCGGGGAGCTGTTTTTT. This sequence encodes CASSHRGKDTGELFF.

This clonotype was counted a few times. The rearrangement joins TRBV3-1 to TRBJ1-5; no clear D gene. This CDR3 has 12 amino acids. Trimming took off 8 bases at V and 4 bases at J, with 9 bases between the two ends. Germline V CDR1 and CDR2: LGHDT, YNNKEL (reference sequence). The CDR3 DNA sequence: TGTGCCAGCCAGAGCCTTAATCAGCCCCAGCATTTT. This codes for CASQSLNQPQHF. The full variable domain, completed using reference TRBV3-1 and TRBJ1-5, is DTAVSQTPKYLVTQMGNDKSIKCEQNLGHDTMYWYKQDSKKFLKIMFSYNNKELIINETVPNRFSPKSPDKAHLNLHINSLELGDSAVYFCASQSLNQPQHFGDGTRLSIL.

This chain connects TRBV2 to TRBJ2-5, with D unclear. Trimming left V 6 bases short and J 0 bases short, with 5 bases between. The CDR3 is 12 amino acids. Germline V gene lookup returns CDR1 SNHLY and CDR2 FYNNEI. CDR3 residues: CASRDDQETQYF. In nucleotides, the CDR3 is TGTGCCAGCAGAGATGACCAAGAGACCCAGTACTTC.

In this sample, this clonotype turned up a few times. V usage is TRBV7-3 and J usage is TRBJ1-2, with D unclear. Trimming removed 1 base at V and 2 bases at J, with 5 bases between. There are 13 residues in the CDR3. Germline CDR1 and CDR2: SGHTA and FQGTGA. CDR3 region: CASSLMGNYGYTF. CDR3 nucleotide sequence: TGTGCCAGCAGCTTAATGGGAAACTATGGCTACACCTTC.

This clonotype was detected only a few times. The CDR3 bases are TGTGCCAGCACCCGTTCGGACACCACTGAAGCTTTCTTT. It is translated as CASTRSDTTEAFF. The chain uses TRBV2 and TRBJ1-1; D is perhaps TRBD1 (5 bases). The CDR3 is 13 residues long. CDR1 and CDR2 (germline): SNHLY, FYNNEI. V lost 7 bases to trimming and J lost 4 bases, with 13 bases between them.

The CDR3 DNA follows: TGTGCCAGCAGAAACCGCAGAGACTACGAGCAGTACTTC. Amino acids: CASRNRRDYEQYF. This chain joins TRBV6-1 and TRBJ2-7, with D unclear. This CDR3 region has 13 residues. Germline CDR1 MNHNS, CDR2 SASEGT. The ends were cut back, 6 bases at V and 3 bases at J, with 12 bases in the middle.

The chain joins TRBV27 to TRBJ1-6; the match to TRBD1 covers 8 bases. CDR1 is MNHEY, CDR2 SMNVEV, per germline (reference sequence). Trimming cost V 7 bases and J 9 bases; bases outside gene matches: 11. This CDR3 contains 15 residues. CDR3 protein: CASTSGQGWVSPLHF. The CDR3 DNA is TGTGCCAGCACCTCCGGACAGGGTTGGGTTTCACCCCTCCACTTT.

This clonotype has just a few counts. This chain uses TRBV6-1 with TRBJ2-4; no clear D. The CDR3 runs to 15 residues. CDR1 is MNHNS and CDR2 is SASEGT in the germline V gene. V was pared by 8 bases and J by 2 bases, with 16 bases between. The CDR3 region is CASGETSYTKNIQYF. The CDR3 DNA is TGTGCCAGCGGCGAGACTTCATATACCAAAAACATTCAGTACTTC.

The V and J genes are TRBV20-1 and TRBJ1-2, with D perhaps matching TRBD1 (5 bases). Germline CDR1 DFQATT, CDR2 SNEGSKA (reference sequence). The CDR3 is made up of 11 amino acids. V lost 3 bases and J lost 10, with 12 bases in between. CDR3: CSASAQGPYTF. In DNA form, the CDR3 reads TGCAGTGCTAGTGCTCAGGGCCCCTACACCTTC.

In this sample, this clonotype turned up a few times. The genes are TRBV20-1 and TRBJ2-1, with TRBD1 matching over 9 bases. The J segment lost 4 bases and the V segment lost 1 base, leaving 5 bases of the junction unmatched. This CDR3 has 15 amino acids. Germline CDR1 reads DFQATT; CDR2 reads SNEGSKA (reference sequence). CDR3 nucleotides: TGCAGTGCTAGAGGTGGGACAGGGTATTACAATGAGCAGTTCTTC. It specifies CSARGGTGYYNEQFF.

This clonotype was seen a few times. CDR3 amino acids: CASSPEMTSSPPQYF. The CDR3 bases are TGTGCCAGCTCACCGGAGATGACTAGCTCCCCCCCGCAGTATTTT. This rearrangement joins TRBV18 to TRBJ2-3, with 7 bases matching TRBD2. The CDR3 is made up of 15 amino acids. V was clipped by 3 bases and J by 10 bases; unmatched bases: 13. Germline-derived CDR1 and CDR2 are KGHSH and LQKENI. The whole variable domain, remainder taken from reference TRBV18 and TRBJ2-3, is NAGVMQNPRHLVRRRGQEARLRCSPMKGHSHVYWYRQLPEEGLKFMVYLQKENIIDESGMPKERFSAEFPKEGPSILRIQQVVRGDSAAYFCASSPEMTSSPPQYFGPGTRLTVL.

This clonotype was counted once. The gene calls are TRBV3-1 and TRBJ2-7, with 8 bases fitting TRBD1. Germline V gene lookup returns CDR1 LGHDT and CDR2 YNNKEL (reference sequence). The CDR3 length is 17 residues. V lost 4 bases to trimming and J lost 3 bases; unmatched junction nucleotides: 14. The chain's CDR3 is CASSRERSTGVSYEQYF. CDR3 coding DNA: TGTGCCAGCAGCCGAGAAAGGTCGACAGGGGTTAGCTACGAGCAGTACTTC.